Each of the 21 T cell receptor beta chains below was sequenced from the same sample in a study of OX40 agonist ivuxolimab in advanced cancers. Measured with immunoSEQ multiplex PCR; TCRdb has only the in-frame clones, and not every one. The data hold fewer than 95,000 clones, with roughly 85% observed a single time. The sample was CD4+ or CD8+ T cells sorted from blood, taken in a trial of the OX40 agonist ivuxolimab. These receptors were obtained from an adult with an advanced solid tumor such as melanoma, head and neck, liver or kidney cancer.

The V gene is TRBV7-9, the J gene TRBJ1-6, with 9 positions matching TRBD1. The CDR3 runs 16 residues. The trim removed 1 base at V and 7 bases at J, leaving 5 bases unmatched. Germline values: CDR1 SEHNR, CDR2 FQNEAQ (reference sequence). CDR3 sequence: CASSLGTGEANSPLHF. The DNA for the CDR3 is TGTGCCAGCAGCTTAGGGACAGGGGAGGCGAATTCACCCCTCCACTTT.

The chain uses TRBV5-1 and TRBJ2-5, with D possibly matching TRBD1 (6 bases). The CDR3 has 16 amino acids. Germline V lookup: CDR1 SGHRS, CDR2 YFSETQ. Trimming pared 4 bases from V and 4 bases from J, leaving 20 bases between. The CDR3 bases are TGCGCCAGCAGCATAGGGTCTTCAGGGGACGGAGAGACCCAGTACTTC. It yields the protein CASSIGSSGDGETQYF.

This clone was recorded once. The chain carries TRBV6-1 and TRBJ1-2; 7 bases line up with TRBD1. V was pared by 4 bases and J by 3 bases, with 11 bases of the junction left unmatched. Germline CDR1 and CDR2: MNHNS and SASEGT. The CDR3 runs 16 residues. The CDR3 loop is CASSVYGRGTDYGYTF. The CDR3 DNA reads as TGTGCCAGCAGTGTATACGGGAGGGGGACAGACTATGGCTACACCTTC.

The chain is built from TRBV5-1 and TRBJ1-4, with D hard to call. Trimming removed 5 bases at V and 5 bases at J, with 10 bases between. Germline V gives CDR1 SGHRS, CDR2 YFSETQ. There are 13 residues in the CDR3. The CDR3 DNA reads TGCGCCAGCAGTTCCCAGATAAATGAAAAACTGTTTTTT. Protein: CASSSQINEKLFF. Using reference TRBV5-1 and TRBJ1-4 for the parts outside the CDR3, the full variable domain is KAGVTQTPRYLIKTRGQQVTLSCSPISGHRSVSWYQQTPGQGLQFLFEYFSETQRNKGNFPGRFSGRQFSNSRSEMNVSTLELGDSALYLCASSSQINEKLFFGSGTQLSVL.

This chain uses TRBV7-2 with TRBJ1-2, with D unresolved. This CDR3 comprises 14 residues. Germline V gene lookup returns CDR1 SGHTA and CDR2 FQGNSA. V was pared by 2 bases and J by 8 bases, with 15 bases between. The CDR3 protein is CASSLRHIDSGYTF. CDR3 nucleotide sequence: TGTGCCAGCAGCTTACGGCACATAGACTCAGGCTACACCTTC.

V is TRBV10-3 and J is TRBJ1-1; D not certain. Germline-derived CDR1 and CDR2 are ENHRY and SYGVKD. The CDR3 covers 15 residues. Trimming stripped 0 bases from V and 0 bases from J, with 8 bases between. This CDR3 reads CAISESRVLNTEAFF. In DNA, the CDR3 is TGTGCCATCAGTGAGTCGAGAGTTCTGAACACTGAAGCTTTCTTT.

This sequence joins TRBV4-3 and TRBJ1-3; D unresolved. CDR3 length: 16 amino acids. V lost 0 bases to trimming and J lost 0 bases, with 9 bases between them. The germline V gene has CDR1 LGHNA and CDR2 YSLEER. In nucleotides, the CDR3 is TGCGCCAGCAGCCAAGATCTAGGGAACTCTGGAAACACCATATATTTT. Its translation: CASSQDLGNSGNTIYF.

The gene calls are TRBV25-1 and TRBJ1-4; tentatively, D is TRBD1 (6 bases). The V end lost 5 bases, the J end lost 8 bases, and 12 bases lay between the germline ends. The CDR3 totals 13 residues. Germline assignment: CDR1 MGHDK and CDR2 SYGVNS. The CDR3 sequence is CASSKAGVEKLFF. CDR3 nucleotides: TGTGCCAGCAGTAAGGCAGGGGTGGAAAAACTGTTTTTT.

The chain recombines TRBV19 with TRBJ1-1; tentatively, D is TRBD1 (5 bases). This CDR3 is 15 amino acids long. Trimming took 1 base from V and 2 from J, leaving 11 bases between them. CDR1 and CDR2 from the germline V gene are LNHDA and SQIVND (reference sequence). Here the CDR3 DNA reads TGTGCCAGTAGTATAGCGGACACCTCAAACACTGAAGCTTTCTTT. This sequence encodes CASSIADTSNTEAFF.

The rearrangement uses TRBV7-2 and TRBJ2-2; D is uncertain. The CDR3 length is 14 residues. V was shortened by 1 base and J by 0 bases, with 3 bases between the two germline ends. The germline V gene encodes CDR1 SGHTA and CDR2 FQGNSA. CDR3 amino acids: CASSLVSNTGELFF. The CDR3 DNA reads as TGTGCCAGCAGCTTAGTCTCGAACACCGGGGAGCTGTTTTTT.

The gene calls are TRBV7-2 and TRBJ2-5; maybe TRBD2 (6 bases). Trimming left V 1 base short and J 5 bases short, with 14 bases between. CDR1 and CDR2 from the germline V gene are SGHTA and FQGNSA. The CDR3 contains 15 residues. CDR3 sequence (DNA): TGTGCCAGCAGCTTAGTCGGGGGAAAGAGGGAGACCCAGTACTTC. Protein sequence: CASSLVGGKRETQYF.

This clone was picked up one time. The chain links TRBV29-1 to TRBJ2-7; TRBD1 or TRBD2 may be the D gene (6 bases each). Germline CDR1 SQVTM, CDR2 ANQGSEA. The length of the CDR3 is 13 residues. V was trimmed by 7 bases and J by 2 bases, leaving 15 bases between them. CDR3 nucleotide sequence: TGCAGCGCTATTCCGGGGGCAACCTACGAGCAGTACTTC. Translating it yields CSAIPGATYEQYF.

This clone appeared a few times. In DNA form, the CDR3 reads TGTGCCAGCAGTTCCCATCAAGGGGCTTATGGGGCCAACGTCCTGACTTTC. This codes for CASSSHQGAYGANVLTF. J is TRBJ2-6 and V is TRBV27, with a weak D call TRBD1 (5 bases). This CDR3 comprises 17 residues. CDR1 is MNHEY, CDR2 SMNVEV, per germline (reference sequence). Trimming took off 4 bases at V and 3 bases at J, with 16 bases between the two ends.

The CDR3 sequence is CASSTLRGLGGEAFF. The CDR3 DNA reads TGTGCCAGCAGTACGCTCAGGGGGCTGGGCGGTGAAGCTTTCTTT. The V and J genes are TRBV27 and TRBJ1-1, with 8 bases identical to TRBD1. Germline CDR1 MNHEY, CDR2 SMNVEV (reference sequence). The CDR3 consists of 15 residues. Germline trimming cut 5 bases from V and 7 bases from J; bases unmatched to any gene: 12.

The V and J genes are TRBV11-2 and TRBJ1-1; 7 bases fit TRBD1. With 0 bases clipped from V and 3 bases from J, the junction kept 1 base outside the gene matches. In germline, CDR1 is SGHAT, CDR2 FQNNGV. This CDR3 comprises 14 residues. CDR3: CASSLDQGDTEAFF. CDR3 bases: TGTGCCAGCAGCTTAGACCAGGGGGACACTGAAGCTTTCTTT. Complete variable domain (other parts from reference TRBV11-2 and TRBJ1-1): EAGVAQSPRYKIIEKRQSVAFWCNPISGHATLYWYQQILGQGPKLLIQFQNNGVVDDSQLPKDRFSAERLKGVDSTLKIQPAKLEDSAVYLCASSLDQGDTEAFFGQGTRLTVV.

The J gene is TRBJ2-7, the V gene TRBV9; TRBD1 agrees at 10 bases. V lost 0 bases to trimming and J lost 6 bases; unmatched junction nucleotides: 3. CDR3 length equals 14 residues. CDR1 is SGDLS, CDR2 YYNGEE, per germline. The CDR3 coding sequence is TGTGCCAGCAGCGTAGCTTGGACAGGGGGCGAGCAGTACTTC. This translates into CASSVAWTGGEQYF.

There are a few counts of this clone. The CDR3 region has the DNA TGCAGCGTTGTTCAGGGGGCGGGCGAAAAACTGTTTTTT. It codes for CSVVQGAGEKLFF. The chain has TRBV29-1 and TRBJ1-4; 8 bases line up with TRBD1. The J segment lost 8 bases and the V segment lost 4 bases, leaving 6 bases of the junction unmatched. Per germline, CDR1 SQVTM and CDR2 ANQGSEA. CDR3 length: 13 amino acids.

The CDR3 DNA sequence: TGTGCCAGCAGTGATGTGTTCACCTACGAGCAGTACTTC. It translates to CASSDVFTYEQYF. The genes are TRBV6-1 and TRBJ2-7; D not resolved. The CDR3 consists of 13 residues. The V gene lost 3 bases and the J gene lost 2 bases, with 8 bases spanning the gap. Germline-derived CDR1 and CDR2 are MNHNS and SASEGT.

V usage is TRBV7-2 and J usage is TRBJ1-2; TRBD1 agrees at 9 bases. The ends lost 1 base at V and 8 bases at J; junction bases unmatched: 11. Per the germline V gene, CDR1 is SGHTA and CDR2 is FQGNSA. The CDR3 has 16 amino acids. This CDR3 reads CASSLDSPGTGRGYTF. The CDR3 DNA reads as TGTGCCAGCAGCTTAGATTCTCCAGGGACAGGGCGCGGCTACACCTTC.

This sequence joins TRBV7-3 and TRBJ1-5; the D gene is possibly TRBD1 (6 bases). The V end lost 5 bases, the J end lost 4 bases, and 18 bases lay between the germline ends. Germline V gene data show CDR1 as SGHTA and CDR2 as FQGTGA. CDR3 length equals 16 residues. DNA of the CDR3: TGTGCCAGCAGCCCCACCGCCGGGGGCCAGAATCAGCCCCAGCATTTT. It specifies CASSPTAGGQNQPQHF.

The rearrangement links TRBV5-6 to TRBJ2-7; D gene ambiguous. This CDR3 is built from 15 residues. In germline, CDR1 is SGHDT, CDR2 YYEEEE. The V end was cut by 1 base, the J end by 4 bases, with 15 bases between. The CDR3 spells CASSLISWGQYEQYF. In DNA form, the CDR3 reads TGTGCCAGCAGCTTGATTTCTTGGGGTCAGTACGAGCAGTACTTC.